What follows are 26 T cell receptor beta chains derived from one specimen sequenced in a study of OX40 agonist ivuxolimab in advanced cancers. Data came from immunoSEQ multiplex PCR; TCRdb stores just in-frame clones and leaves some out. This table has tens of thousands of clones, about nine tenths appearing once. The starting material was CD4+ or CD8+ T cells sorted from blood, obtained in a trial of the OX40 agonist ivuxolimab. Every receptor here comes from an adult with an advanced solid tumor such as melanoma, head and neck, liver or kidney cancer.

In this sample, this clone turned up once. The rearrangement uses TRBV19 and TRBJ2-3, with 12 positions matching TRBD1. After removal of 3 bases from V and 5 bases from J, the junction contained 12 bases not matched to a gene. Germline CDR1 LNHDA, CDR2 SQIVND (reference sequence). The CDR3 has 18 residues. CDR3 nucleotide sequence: TGTGCCAGTAGTATTTGGGACAGGGGGCTTAGGGGAGGAGATACGCAGTATTTT. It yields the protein CASSIWDRGLRGGDTQYF. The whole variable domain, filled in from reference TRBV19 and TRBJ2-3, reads DGGITQSPKYLFRKEGQNVTLSCEQNLNHDAMYWYRQDPGQGLRLIYYSQIVNDFQKGDIAEGYSVSREKKESFPLTVTSAQKNPTAFYLCASSIWDRGLRGGDTQYFGPGTRLTVL.

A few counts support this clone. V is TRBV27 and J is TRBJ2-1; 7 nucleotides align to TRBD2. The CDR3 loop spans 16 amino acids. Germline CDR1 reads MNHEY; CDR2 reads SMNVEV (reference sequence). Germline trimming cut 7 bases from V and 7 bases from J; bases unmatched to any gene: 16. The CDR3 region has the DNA TGTGCCAGCATGGAGCCCAGCGGGGAACCTTGGAATGAGCAGTTCTTC. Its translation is CASMEPSGEPWNEQFF.

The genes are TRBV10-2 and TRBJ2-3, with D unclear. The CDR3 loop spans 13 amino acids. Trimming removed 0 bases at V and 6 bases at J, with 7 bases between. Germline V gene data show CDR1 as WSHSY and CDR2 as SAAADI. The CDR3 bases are TGCGCCAGCAGTGAGTCGACCTCCGATACGCAGTATTTT. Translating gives CASSESTSDTQYF.

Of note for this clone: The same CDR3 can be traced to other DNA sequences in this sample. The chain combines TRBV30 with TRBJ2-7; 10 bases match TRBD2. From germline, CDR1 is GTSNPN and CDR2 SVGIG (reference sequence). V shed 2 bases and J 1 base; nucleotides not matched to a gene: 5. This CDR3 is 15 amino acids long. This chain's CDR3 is CAWSWGTSVSYEQYF. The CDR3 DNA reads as TGTGCCTGGAGTTGGGGGACTAGCGTTTCCTACGAGCAGTACTTC.

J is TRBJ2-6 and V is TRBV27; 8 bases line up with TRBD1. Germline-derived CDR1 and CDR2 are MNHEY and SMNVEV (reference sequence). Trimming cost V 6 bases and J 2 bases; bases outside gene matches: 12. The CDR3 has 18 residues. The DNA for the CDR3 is TGTGCCAGCAGCCGACCTCGACAGGGGAGTACTGGGGCCAACGTCCTGACTTTC. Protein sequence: CASSRPRQGSTGANVLTF.

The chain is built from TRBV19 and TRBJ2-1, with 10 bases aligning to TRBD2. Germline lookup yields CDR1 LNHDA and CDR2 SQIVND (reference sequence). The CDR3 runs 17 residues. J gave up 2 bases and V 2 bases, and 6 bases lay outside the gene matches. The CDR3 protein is CASSIFASGSTYNEQFF. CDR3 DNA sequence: TGTGCCAGTAGTATATTTGCTAGCGGGAGCACCTACAATGAGCAGTTCTTC.

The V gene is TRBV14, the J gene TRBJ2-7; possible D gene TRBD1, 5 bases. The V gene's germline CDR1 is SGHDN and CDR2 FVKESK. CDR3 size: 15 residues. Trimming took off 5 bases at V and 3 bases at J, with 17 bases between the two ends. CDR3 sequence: CASSESGAGVYEQYF. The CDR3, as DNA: TGTGCCAGCAGCGAAAGTGGGGCAGGCGTCTACGAGCAGTACTTC.

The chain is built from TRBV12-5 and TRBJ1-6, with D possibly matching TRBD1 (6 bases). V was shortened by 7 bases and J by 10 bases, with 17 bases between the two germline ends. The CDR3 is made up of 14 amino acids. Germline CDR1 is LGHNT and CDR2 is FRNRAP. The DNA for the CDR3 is TGTGCTAGTGCCGAAACAGGGATGGGATCACCCCTCCACTTT. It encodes CASAETGMGSPLHF.

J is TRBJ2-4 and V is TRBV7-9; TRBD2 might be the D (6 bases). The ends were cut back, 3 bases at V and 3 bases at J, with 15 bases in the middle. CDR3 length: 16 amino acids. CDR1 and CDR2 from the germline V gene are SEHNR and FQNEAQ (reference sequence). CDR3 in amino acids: CASSFGAGLVKNIQYF. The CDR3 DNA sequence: TGTGCCAGCAGCTTTGGGGCGGGATTAGTCAAAAACATTCAGTACTTC.

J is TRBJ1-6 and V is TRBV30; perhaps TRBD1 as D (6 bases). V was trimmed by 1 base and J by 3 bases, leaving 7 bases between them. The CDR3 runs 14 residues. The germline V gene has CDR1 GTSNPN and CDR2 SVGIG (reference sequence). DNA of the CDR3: TGTGCCTGGAGTGGACAGGACTATAATTCACCCCTCCACTTT. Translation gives CAWSGQDYNSPLHF.

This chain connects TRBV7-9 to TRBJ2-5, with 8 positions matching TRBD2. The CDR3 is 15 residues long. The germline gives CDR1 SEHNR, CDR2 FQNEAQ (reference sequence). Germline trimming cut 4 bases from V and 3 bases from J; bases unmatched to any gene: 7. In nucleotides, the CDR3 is TGTGCCAGCAGCTCGGCGGGACTAGACAAAGAGACCCAGTACTTC. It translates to CASSSAGLDKETQYF.

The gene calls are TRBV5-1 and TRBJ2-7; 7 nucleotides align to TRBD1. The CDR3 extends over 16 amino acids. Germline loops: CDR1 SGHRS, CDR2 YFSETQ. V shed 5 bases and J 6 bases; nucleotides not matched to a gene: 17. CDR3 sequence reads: CASRLEPPDRVGEQYF. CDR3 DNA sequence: TGCGCCAGCAGACTTGAACCCCCTGACAGGGTCGGCGAGCAGTACTTC.

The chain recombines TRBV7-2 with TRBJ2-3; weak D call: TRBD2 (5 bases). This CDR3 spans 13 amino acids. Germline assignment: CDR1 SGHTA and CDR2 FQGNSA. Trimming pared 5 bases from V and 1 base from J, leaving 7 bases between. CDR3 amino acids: CASSGSGTDTQYF. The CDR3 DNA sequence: TGTGCCAGCAGCGGTAGCGGCACAGATACGCAGTATTTT.

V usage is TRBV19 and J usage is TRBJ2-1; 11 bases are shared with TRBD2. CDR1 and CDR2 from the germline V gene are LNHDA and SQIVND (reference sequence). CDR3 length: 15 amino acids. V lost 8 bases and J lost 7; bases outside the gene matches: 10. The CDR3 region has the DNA TGTGCCAGTCAACCACTAGCGGGAGTGGTAAATGAGCAGTTCTTC. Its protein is CASQPLAGVVNEQFF.

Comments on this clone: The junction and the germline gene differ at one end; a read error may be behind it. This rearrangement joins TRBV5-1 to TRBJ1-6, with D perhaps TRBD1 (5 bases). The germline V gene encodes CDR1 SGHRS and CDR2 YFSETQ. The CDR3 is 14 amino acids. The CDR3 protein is CASSFQGLYSPLHF. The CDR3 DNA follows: TGTGCCAGCAGCTTCCAGGGCTTGTATTCACCCCTCCACTTT.

The CDR3 here is CAITERGTGELFF. The CDR3 DNA reads TGTGCCATCACCGAGAGGGGGACCGGGGAGCTGTTTTTT. This chain links TRBV6-6 with TRBJ2-2, with D tentatively TRBD1 (6 bases). This CDR3 is 13 amino acids long. Germline CDR1 MNHNY, CDR2 SVGAGI (reference sequence). The V gene lost 10 bases and the J gene lost 5 bases, with 14 bases spanning the gap.

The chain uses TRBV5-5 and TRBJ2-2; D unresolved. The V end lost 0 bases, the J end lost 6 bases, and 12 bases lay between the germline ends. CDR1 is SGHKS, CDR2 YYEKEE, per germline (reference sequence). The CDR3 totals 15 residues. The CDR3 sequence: CASSLAYLDSGELFF. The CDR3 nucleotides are TGTGCCAGCAGCTTGGCCTACCTTGACTCCGGGGAGCTGTTTTTT.

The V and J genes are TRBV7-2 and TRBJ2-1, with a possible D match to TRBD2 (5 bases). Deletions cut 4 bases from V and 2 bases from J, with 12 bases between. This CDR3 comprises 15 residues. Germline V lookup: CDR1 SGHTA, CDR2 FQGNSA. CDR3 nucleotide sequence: TGTGCCAGCAGCTCTGAGCGGACCCCCTACAATGAGCAGTTCTTC. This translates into CASSSERTPYNEQFF.

The CDR3 region has the DNA TGTGCCAGCACCGCGATCATTGAAGCTTTCTTT. Translation gives CASTAIIEAFF. The V and J genes are TRBV7-2 and TRBJ1-1; D is unresolved. The CDR3 is 11 amino acids. V was cut by 7 bases and J by 7 bases, with 10 bases left in between. The V gene's germline CDR1 is SGHTA and CDR2 FQGNSA. Supplemented by reference TRBV7-2 and TRBJ1-1, the full variable domain reads GAGVSQSPSNKVTEKGKDVELRCDPISGHTALYWYRQSLGQGLEFLIYFQGNSAPDKSGLPSDRFSAERTGGSVSTLTIQRTQQEDSAVYLCASTAIIEAFFGQGTRLTVV.

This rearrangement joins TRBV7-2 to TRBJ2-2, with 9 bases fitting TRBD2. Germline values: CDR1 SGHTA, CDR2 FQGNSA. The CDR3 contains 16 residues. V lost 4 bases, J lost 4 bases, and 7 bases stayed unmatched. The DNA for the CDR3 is TGTGCCAGCAGCTCGACTAGCGGAGGGGGCACCGGGGAGCTGTTTTTT. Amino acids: CASSSTSGGGTGELFF.

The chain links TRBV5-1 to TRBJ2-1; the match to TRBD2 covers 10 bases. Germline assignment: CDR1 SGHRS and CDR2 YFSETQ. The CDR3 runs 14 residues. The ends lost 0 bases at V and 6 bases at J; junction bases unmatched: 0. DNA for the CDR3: TGCGCCAGCAGCTTGGGGACTAGCGGCAATGAGCAGTTCTTC. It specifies CASSLGTSGNEQFF.

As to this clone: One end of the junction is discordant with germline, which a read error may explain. The CDR3 loop is CATSRQGAMGEQYF. CDR3 nucleotide sequence: TGTGCCACCTCACGTCAAGGGGCGATGGGCGAGCAGTACTTC. This chain connects TRBV18 to TRBJ2-7; D may be TRBD1 (5 bases). Germline CDR1 is KGHSH and CDR2 is LQKENI. The length of the CDR3 is 14 residues.

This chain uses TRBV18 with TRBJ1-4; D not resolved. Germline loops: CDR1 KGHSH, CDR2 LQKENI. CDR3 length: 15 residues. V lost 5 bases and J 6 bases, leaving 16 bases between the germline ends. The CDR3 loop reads CASSSGEVEHEKLFF. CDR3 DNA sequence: TGTGCCAGCTCATCTGGGGAGGTTGAACATGAAAAACTGTTTTTT.

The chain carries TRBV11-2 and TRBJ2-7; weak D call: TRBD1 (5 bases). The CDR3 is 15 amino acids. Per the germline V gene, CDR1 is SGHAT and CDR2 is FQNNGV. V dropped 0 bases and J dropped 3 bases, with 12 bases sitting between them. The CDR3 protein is CASSLDQGSHYEQYF. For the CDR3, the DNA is TGTGCCAGCAGCTTAGATCAGGGCAGCCACTACGAGCAGTACTTC.

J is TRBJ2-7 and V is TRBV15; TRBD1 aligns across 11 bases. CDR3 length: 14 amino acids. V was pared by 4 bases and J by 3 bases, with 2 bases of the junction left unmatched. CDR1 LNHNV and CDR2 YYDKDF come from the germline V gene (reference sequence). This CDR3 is CATSMGQGVYEQYF. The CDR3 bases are TGTGCCACCAGCATGGGACAGGGGGTCTACGAGCAGTACTTC.

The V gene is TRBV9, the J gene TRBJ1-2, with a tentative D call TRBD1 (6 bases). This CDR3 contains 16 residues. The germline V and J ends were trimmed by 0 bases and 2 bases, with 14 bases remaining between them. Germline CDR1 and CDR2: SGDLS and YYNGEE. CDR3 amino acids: CASSVGAGDLNYGYTF. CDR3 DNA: TGTGCCAGCAGCGTAGGAGCAGGGGATTTGAACTATGGCTACACCTTC.